Shown below are 26 T cell receptor beta chains from a single sample sequenced in a study of patients and donors after allogeneic stem cell transplantation. A single record per CDR3 protein comes from TCRdb applying MiXCR to the RT-PCR reads. The sample holds 87,000 or so distinct CDR3 sequences, 5% seen once. The sequenced sample consisted of blood, either unsorted or a sorted T cell fraction (not recorded which). Every receptor here comes from a human donor who was either an allogeneic HSCT recipient or a stem cell or donor lymphocyte infusion donor (not recorded which). It is not recorded whose cells these are; they may come from a transplant donor.

This clonotype was observed many times. The gene calls are TRBV3-1 and TRBJ1-1; D may be TRBD1 (5 bases). V lost 4 bases to trimming and J lost 0 bases, with 9 bases between them. The V gene's germline CDR1 is LGHDT and CDR2 YNNKEL (reference sequence). The CDR3 covers 14 residues. In nucleotides, the CDR3 is TGTGCCAGCAGCCTTCAGGGTTTGAACACTGAAGCTTTCTTT. Its protein is CASSLQGLNTEAFF.

This clonotype occurred many times. The chain couples TRBV5-8 to TRBJ1-1; D is uncertain. Trimming removed 5 bases from V and 1 base from J, with 12 bases in between. CDR1 is SGHTS and CDR2 is YDEGEE in the germline V gene. The CDR3 covers 14 residues. The CDR3 bases are TGTGCCAGCAGGGTGAGGCAGACGAACACTGAAGCTTTCTTT. It encodes CASRVRQTNTEAFF.

In this sample, this clonotype turned up many times. The rearrangement links TRBV6-5 to TRBJ1-1, with D possibly matching TRBD1 (5 bases). The CDR3 contains 13 residues. Trimming removed 3 bases from V and 4 bases from J, with 9 bases in between. Germline V CDR1 and CDR2: MNHEY, SVGAGI. In DNA form, the CDR3 reads TGTGCCAGCAGTTATACGGGGGGCACTGAAGCTTTCTTT. This gives the protein CASSYTGGTEAFF.

This clonotype was counted ten times or more. The chain has TRBV9 and TRBJ1-6; D remains unclear. V shed 8 bases and J shed 9 bases, with 15 bases lying between them. The CDR3 is 13 amino acids. Germline V gives CDR1 SGDLS, CDR2 YYNGEE. CDR3 loop: CASQQESGSPLHF. The CDR3 DNA reads TGTGCCAGTCAGCAAGAGAGTGGTTCACCCCTCCACTTT.

This clonotype has ten or more counts. The V gene is TRBV4-1, the J gene TRBJ2-5; TRBD2 aligns across 7 bases. This CDR3 is built from 16 residues. The trim removed 4 bases at V and 4 bases at J, leaving 12 bases unmatched. The germline V gene has CDR1 MGHRA and CDR2 YSYEKL. The CDR3 sequence is CASSLLKERDGETQYF. As DNA, the CDR3 is TGCGCCAGCAGCCTCCTAAAGGAGCGGGATGGAGAGACCCAGTACTTC.

This clonotype was recorded many times. The CDR3, as DNA: TGCAGCGTTGCGCCCCAGGGGAACACTGAAGCTTTCTTT. Its translation: CSVAPQGNTEAFF. The V call is TRBV29-1, the J call TRBJ1-1; the D gene is possibly TRBD1 (5 bases). With 4 bases removed from V and 1 base from J, the gap between germline ends came to 10 bases. CDR1 and CDR2 from the germline V gene are SQVTM and ANQGSEA. CDR3 length: 13 residues.

This clonotype was found many times. V usage is TRBV28 and J usage is TRBJ2-2; no firm D call. CDR1 is MDHEN, CDR2 SYDVKM, per germline. V dropped 5 bases and J dropped 4 bases, with 5 bases sitting between them. This CDR3 comprises 12 residues. CDR3 sequence reads: CASSPSTGELFF. The CDR3 coding sequence is TGTGCCAGCAGTCCAAGCACCGGGGAGCTGTTTTTT.

In its sample, this clonotype was seen many times. The genes are TRBV2 and TRBJ1-1; TRBD1 matches at 7 bases. The junction had 9 bases not matched to a gene; V was cut back by 7 bases and J by 4 bases. The V gene's germline CDR1 is SNHLY and CDR2 FYNNEI. The CDR3 covers 14 residues. The CDR3 sequence is CASMKGAGGTEAFF. Here the CDR3 DNA reads TGTGCCAGCATGAAGGGGGCGGGAGGCACTGAAGCTTTCTTT.

This clonotype was detected ten times or more. This chain uses TRBV30 with TRBJ2-2, with unresolved D. Germline CDR1 GTSNPN, CDR2 SVGIG (reference sequence). The V end was cut by 2 bases, the J end by 9 bases, with 7 bases between. The length of the CDR3 is 11 residues. The CDR3 region has the DNA TGTGCCTGGAGTCAGGTGCGGGAGCTGTTTTTT. Protein product: CAWSQVRELFF.

The table lists this clonotype with many counts. This chain joins TRBV6-6 and TRBJ1-5; D gene unclear. V was trimmed by 6 bases and J by 5 bases, leaving 11 bases between them. CDR3 size: 13 residues. Germline CDR1 reads MNHNY; CDR2 reads SVGAGI (reference sequence). Written as DNA, the CDR3 is TGTGCCAGCAGCCCCTCGAAAGATCAGCCCCAGCATTTT. It codes for CASSPSKDQPQHF.

Comment on this clonotype: This likely comes from a read error, as the CDR3 has no conserved phenylalanine or tryptophan at its end. The chain has TRBV12-3 or TRBV12-4 and TRBJ1-2, with TRBD1 matching over 7 bases. There are 15 residues in the CDR3. The junction had 12 bases not matched to a gene; V was cut back by 7 bases and J by 4 bases. CDR3 protein: CASIKQTGRGYGYTY. The DNA for the CDR3 is TGTGCCAGCATCAAACAGACAGGGCGCGGCTATGGCTACACCTAC.

The chain joins TRBV6-1 to TRBJ1-6, with 7 bases identical to TRBD1. This CDR3 is 14 amino acids long. In germline, CDR1 is MNHNS, CDR2 SASEGT. V was pared by 6 bases and J by 6 bases, with 5 bases of the junction left unmatched. The CDR3 bases are TGTGCCAGCAGGGAACAGGGGTTTAATTCACCCCTCCACTTT. This encodes CASREQGFNSPLHF.

This clonotype was counted ten times or more. The gene calls are TRBV2 and TRBJ2-7; no definite D call. Deletions cut 7 bases from V and 6 bases from J, with 16 bases between. CDR1 and CDR2 from the germline V gene are SNHLY and FYNNEI. This CDR3 contains 13 residues. The CDR3: CASKEEVGFEQYF. The DNA for the CDR3 is TGTGCCAGCAAAGAAGAGGTGGGCTTCGAGCAGTACTTC.

This clonotype was detected many times. V and J are TRBV5-1 and TRBJ2-5; D gene ambiguous. CDR3 size: 13 residues. Trimming removed 2 bases at V and 5 bases at J, with 10 bases between. The V gene's germline CDR1 is SGHRS and CDR2 YFSETQ. The CDR3, as DNA: TGCGCCAGCAGCTTTTATGAGAAGGAGACCCAGTACTTC. Protein product: CASSFYEKETQYF.

This clonotype was recorded at least ten times. The chain is built from TRBV18 and TRBJ2-7; D is uncertain. The length of the CDR3 is 15 residues. Germline lookup yields CDR1 KGHSH and CDR2 LQKENI. V shed 3 bases and J shed 0 bases, with 12 bases lying between them. CDR3 nucleotide sequence: TGTGCCAGCTCACCGGGATTGTCGAGCTCCTACGAGCAGTACTTC. This translates into CASSPGLSSSYEQYF.

There are many counts of this clonotype. The CDR3 nucleotides read TGTGCCAGCAGTTTACTTCCTCCGGGACAGGGGTACGAGCAGTACTTC. It yields the protein CASSLLPPGQGYEQYF. The chain has TRBV27 and TRBJ2-7; 10 bases map to TRBD1. V was pared by 2 bases and J by 4 bases, with 8 bases of the junction left unmatched. CDR3 length: 16 residues. The germline V gene has CDR1 MNHEY and CDR2 SMNVEV (reference sequence).

This clonotype was seen many times. The V and J genes are TRBV5-1 and TRBJ2-7, with a tentative D call TRBD1 (6 bases). Germline V CDR1 and CDR2: SGHRS, YFSETQ. The CDR3 length is 14 residues. V dropped 0 bases and J dropped 2 bases, with 9 bases sitting between them. The CDR3 bases are TGCGCCAGCAGCTTGGAGGACAGCGCCTACGAGCAGTACTTC. Protein sequence: CASSLEDSAYEQYF.

This clonotype was detected many times. The rearrangement joins TRBV20-1 to TRBJ2-1, with D unresolved. The V gene's germline CDR1 is DFQATT and CDR2 SNEGSKA (reference sequence). V lost 1 base and J 7 bases, leaving 11 bases between the germline ends. The length of the CDR3 is 13 residues. The CDR3 nucleotides are TGCAGTGCTAGAGGCCTACTTGTGAATGAGCAGTTCTTC. Its protein is CSARGLLVNEQFF.

Many counts were recorded for this clonotype. The V gene is TRBV5-1, the J gene TRBJ1-4, with D unclear. Trimming pared 0 bases from V and 3 bases from J, leaving 9 bases between. Germline V gene data show CDR1 as SGHRS and CDR2 as YFSETQ. The CDR3 extends over 15 amino acids. CDR3: CASSLAQASNEKLFF. The CDR3 DNA reads TGCGCCAGCAGCTTGGCGCAGGCGTCTAATGAAAAACTGTTTTTT.

This clonotype was counted between two and nine times. The chain is built from TRBV5-5 and TRBJ2-2; D assignment may be TRBD1 or TRBD2 (5 bases each). V gave up 0 bases and J gave up 6 bases, with 9 bases separating them. The CDR3 loop spans 14 amino acids. CDR1 and CDR2 (germline): SGHKS, YYEKEE (reference sequence). Here the CDR3 reads CASSLVGRAGELFF. The CDR3 DNA reads TGTGCCAGCAGCTTGGTGGGGCGGGCCGGGGAGCTGTTTTTT.

The rearrangement links TRBV28 to TRBJ2-4; D may be TRBD2 (6 bases). The V end was cut by 8 bases, the J end by 1 base, with 18 bases between. Looked up from germline, CDR1 is MDHEN and CDR2 is SYDVKM. The CDR3 is 16 amino acids. The CDR3 here is CASATAGTEAKNIQYF. DNA of the CDR3: TGTGCCAGCGCCACGGCGGGGACTGAGGCCAAAAACATTCAGTACTTC. Supplemented by reference TRBV28 and TRBJ2-4, the full variable domain reads DVKVTQSSRYLVKRTGEKVFLECVQDMDHENMFWYRQDPGLGLRLIYFSYDVKMKEKGDIPEGYSVSREKKERFSLILESASTNQTSMYLCASATAGTEAKNIQYFGAGTRLSVL.

The table lists this clonotype with many counts. This chain links TRBV6-1 with TRBJ1-5; D might be TRBD1 (5 bases). In germline, CDR1 is MNHNS, CDR2 SASEGT. The CDR3 runs to 14 residues. V lost 2 bases, J lost 6 bases, and 11 bases lay in between. The CDR3 reads CASSESGATQPQHF. CDR3 bases: TGTGCCAGCAGTGAAAGCGGGGCCACTCAGCCCCAGCATTTT.

The rearrangement uses TRBV7-2 and TRBJ1-1, with D hard to call. Deletions cut 4 bases from V and 4 bases from J, with 7 bases between. Germline CDR1 SGHTA, CDR2 FQGNSA. This CDR3 region has 12 residues. CDR3: CASSSLRTEAFF. The CDR3 region has the DNA TGTGCCAGCAGCTCCCTTCGCACTGAAGCTTTCTTT. Filled out from reference TRBV7-2 and TRBJ1-1, the complete variable domain reads GAGVSQSPSNKVTEKGKDVELRCDPISGHTALYWYRQSLGQGLEFLIYFQGNSAPDKSGLPSDRFSAERTGGSVSTLTIQRTQQEDSAVYLCASSSLRTEAFFGQGTRLTVV.

This clonotype has just a few counts. The CDR3 sequence is CASSELRTTNEKLFF. The CDR3 bases are TGTGCCAGCAGTGAATTGCGTACAACTAATGAAAAACTGTTTTTT. This chain joins TRBV25-1 and TRBJ1-4; D uncertain. The CDR3 is 15 residues long. Germline CDR1 MGHDK, CDR2 SYGVNS. V dropped 1 base and J dropped 0 bases, with 6 bases sitting between them.

This clonotype has ten or more counts. The chain employs TRBV5-1 and TRBJ2-7; D unclear. The germline V gene encodes CDR1 SGHRS and CDR2 YFSETQ. Deletions cut 5 bases from V and 5 bases from J, with 14 bases between. The CDR3 totals 13 residues. This chain's CDR3 is CASSPPSSNEQYF. CDR3 coding DNA: TGCGCCAGCAGTCCTCCTTCTAGTAACGAGCAGTACTTC.

This clonotype was found many times. The chain combines TRBV27 with TRBJ1-1, with D perhaps TRBD1 (5 bases). Germline V gene data show CDR1 as MNHEY and CDR2 as SMNVEV (reference sequence). This CDR3 is 15 amino acids long. V was pared by 7 bases and J by 6 bases, with 21 bases between. CDR3 sequence (DNA): TGTGCCAGCACCCCGATTCCGGGGCCGGTCGCTGAAGCTTTCTTT. Translating gives CASTPIPGPVAEAFF.